This passage covers 32 T cell receptor beta chains from one sample sequenced in a study of tumor and adjacent non-tumor tissue in lung cancer. The template was RNA from unsorted bulk tissue. Distant lung tissue was collected more than 3 cm away from the tumor edge. A modified ARM-PCR protocol with three rounds of nested PCR amplified TCRbeta. Each CDR3 protein is one row after TCRdb ran MiXCR on the multiplex PCR reads. Found here are more than 85,000 distinct CDR3 sequences, roughly two thirds of them singletons; the top ten hold under 20%. The material sequenced was distant non-tumor lung tissue. The receptors were gathered from a man between 60 and 75 years old with non-small cell lung cancer.

As concerns this clonotype: No conserved phenylalanine or tryptophan ends this CDR3, so it is likely a read error. The gene calls are TRBV6-2 or TRBV6-3 and TRBJ1-1; TRBD1 matches at 8 bases. The CDR3 is made up of 15 amino acids. Germline CDR1 reads MNHEY; CDR2 reads SVGEGT. Germline trimming cut 5 bases from V and 5 bases from J; bases unmatched to any gene: 10. CDR3 in amino acids: CASSPSPGGRTEAFH. The CDR3 DNA reads as TGTGCCAGCAGTCCATCTCCAGGGGGCAGAACTGAAGCTTTCCAT.

This clonotype was observed a few times. Since a much larger clone is just one base distant, this may be a read error. The rearrangement uses TRBV12-3 or TRBV12-4 and TRBJ2-1; D remains ambiguous. CDR3 length equals 12 residues. CDR3 loop: CTSSLSRDEQFF. The CDR3, as DNA: TGTACCAGCAGTCTATCCCGCGATGAGCAGTTCTTC.

A remark on this clonotype: A single base separates this from a much larger clone, so it may be a read error. This chain connects TRBV30 to TRBJ2-7; tentatively, D is TRBD1 (6 bases). V gave up 1 base and J gave up 6 bases, with 13 bases separating them. The CDR3 sequence is 13 residues long. Germline V lookup: CDR1 GTSNPN, CDR2 SVGIG (reference sequence). The CDR3 DNA reads TGTGCCTGGAGTGACGGACAGAAGTGCGAGCAGTACTTC. This gives the protein CAWSDGQKCEQYF.

This clonotype was detected ten times or more. The rearrangement joins TRBV5-6 to TRBJ2-1; TRBD2 agrees at 7 bases. Germline CDR1 and CDR2: SGHDT and YYEEEE. There are 14 residues in the CDR3. Losses at the gene ends were 6 bases for V and 6 bases for J; bases not matched to a gene: 9. The DNA of the CDR3 is TGTGCCAGCACGGAGGGAGGGCCGATCAATGAGCAGTTCTTC. This gives the protein CASTEGGPINEQFF.

As concerns this clonotype: This is likely a read error, given that the CDR3 carries no conserved phenylalanine or tryptophan at its end. For the CDR3, the DNA is TGTGCCAGCAGCTTAGACGCATTGATCACTGAAGCTTTCTTG. Protein product: CASSLDALITEAFL. V gene TRBV11-3 combines with J gene TRBJ1-1; D unresolved. CDR3 length: 14 amino acids. The ends were cut back, 0 bases at V and 4 bases at J, with 9 bases in the middle. From germline, CDR1 is SGHNT and CDR2 YENEEA.

This clonotype showed up many times. The rearrangement links TRBV29-1 to TRBJ1-2; 9 nucleotides align to TRBD1. V dropped 6 bases and J dropped 0; count of bases not matched to a gene: 8. The germline V gene encodes CDR1 SQVTM and CDR2 ANQGSEA. CDR3 length: 15 residues. The CDR3 spells CSVQEGQGSNYGYTF. The DNA of the CDR3 is TGCAGCGTGCAAGAGGGACAGGGATCTAACTATGGCTACACCTTC.

This clonotype was seen ten or more times. The V and J genes are TRBV11-2 and TRBJ2-4; TRBD2 agrees at 10 bases. V was pared by 5 bases and J by 2 bases, with 15 bases of the junction left unmatched. Germline V gene lookup returns CDR1 SGHAT and CDR2 FQNNGV. This CDR3 region has 19 residues. The DNA for the CDR3 is TGTGCCAGCAGCGAAGAAGGTACTAGCGGGGCATTATCCAAAAACATTCAGTACTTC. Protein: CASSEEGTSGALSKNIQYF.

For this clonotype: A read error may be the cause here, since a much bigger clone is one base away. This chain joins TRBV28 and TRBJ2-1; D remains ambiguous. CDR3 length: 12 amino acids. Germline CDR1 is MDHEN and CDR2 is SYDVKM. The CDR3 is CASSFQINGQFF. The CDR3 DNA follows: TGTGCCAGCAGTTTCCAAATAAATGGGCAGTTCTTC.

With regard to this clonotype: The junction and the germline gene differ at one end; a read error may be behind it. This chain links TRBV5-1 with TRBJ2-3, with unresolved D. Germline CDR1 and CDR2: SGHRS and YFSETQ. The CDR3 extends over 14 amino acids. CDR3: CASSLGSRTDMQYF. CDR3 coding DNA: TGCGCCAGCAGCTTAGGCTCACGCACAGATATGCAGTATTTT. Complete variable domain (other parts from reference TRBV5-1 and TRBJ2-3): KAGVTQTPRYLIKTRGQQVTLSCSPISGHRSVSWYQQTPGQGLQFLFEYFSETQRNKGNFPGRFSGRQFSNSRSEMNVSTLELGDSALYLCASSLGSRTDMQYFGPGTRLTVL.

CDR3 loop: CASSLSQKNQPQHF. The CDR3 DNA follows: TGTGCCAGCAGTTTGTCTCAGAAGAATCAGCCCCAGCATTTT. The chain employs TRBV28 and TRBJ1-5; D is unresolved. This CDR3 is built from 14 residues. Per the germline V gene, CDR1 is MDHEN and CDR2 is SYDVKM. The V end was cut by 3 bases, the J end by 4 bases, with 10 bases between. The variable domain in full, completed from reference TRBV28 and TRBJ1-5, reads DVKVTQSSRYLVKRTGEKVFLECVQDMDHENMFWYRQDPGLGLRLIYFSYDVKMKEKGDIPEGYSVSREKKERFSLILESASTNQTSMYLCASSLSQKNQPQHFGDGTRLSIL.

By proportion, this clonotype is medium-sized. The chain carries TRBV11-3 and TRBJ2-1; TRBD2 agrees at 15 bases. Germline CDR1 is SGHNT and CDR2 is YENEEA. J gave up 9 bases and V 3 bases, and 0 bases lay outside the gene matches. This CDR3 region has 14 residues. The CDR3 region has the DNA TGTGCCAGCAGCTTGGGACTAGCGGGAGGTGAGCAGTTCTTC. Amino acid sequence: CASSLGLAGGEQFF.

This clonotype has just one count. At one end, the junction sequence differs from germline, possibly due to a read error. V is TRBV4-1 and J is TRBJ1-5, with no clear D. Germline values: CDR1 MGHRA, CDR2 YSYEKL. This CDR3 region has 13 residues. The CDR3 sequence: CASSQEANRPQHF. The CDR3 nucleotides are TGCGCCAGCAGCCAAGAGGCAAATCGGCCCCAGCATTTT.

The chain has TRBV25-1 and TRBJ2-5; 7 bases align to TRBD1. The CDR3 is 15 residues long. Germline V lookup: CDR1 MGHDK, CDR2 SYGVNS. With V trimmed by 0 bases and J by 2 bases, 3 bases remained unmatched. The CDR3 loop reads CASSEYLTGQETQYF. CDR3 nucleotides: TGTGCCAGCAGTGAATATTTGACAGGGCAAGAGACCCAGTACTTC.

Points on this clonotype: One junction end does not reproduce the germline sequence, and a read error may be involved. This chain connects TRBV11-1 to TRBJ2-7; D possibly matches TRBD1 or TRBD2 (5 bases each). Germline loops: CDR1 SGHAT, CDR2 FQDESV (reference sequence). The CDR3 runs 14 residues. Here the CDR3 DNA reads TGTGCCAGCAGTTTAGAGGGGACCTTATCCGAGGAGTACTTC. This encodes CASSLEGTLSEEYF.

On this clonotype: This is likely a read error, given that the CDR3 carries no conserved phenylalanine or tryptophan at its end. V is TRBV29-1 and J is TRBJ1-2; D call uncertain. The CDR3 has 13 residues. The germline CDR1 and CDR2 sequences are SQVTM and ANQGSEA. Trimming removed 1 base from V and 5 bases from J, with 11 bases in between. CDR3 DNA: TGCAGCGTTGAAGGGGAAGCCAGTTATGGCTACACCATC. Its protein is CSVEGEASYGYTI.

Worth noting for this clonotype: The final CDR3 position lacks the conserved phenylalanine or tryptophan, pointing to a likely read error. The V call is TRBV11-3, the J call TRBJ2-7; D is ambiguous. There are 14 residues in the CDR3. Germline CDR1 reads SGHNT; CDR2 reads YENEEA. V was clipped by 5 bases and J by 3 bases, with 14 bases between them. The CDR3 coding sequence is TGTGCCAGCAGCGCCGGTGTGAGTTTCTACGAGCAGTACTAC. This sequence encodes CASSAGVSFYEQYY.

Notes on this clonotype: With a much larger clone just one base away, this may be a read error. J is TRBJ2-7 and V is TRBV6-5; maybe TRBD1 (5 bases). Trimming shortened V by 6 bases and J by 1 base, and 16 bases separated the two germline ends. CDR3 length: 15 amino acids. Germline V lookup: CDR1 MNHEY, CDR2 SVGAGI. CDR3 in DNA: TGTGCCAGCAGCCACTCGGATCAGGGTTCCTACGAGCAGTACTTC. Its protein product is CASSHSDQGSYEQYF.

In regard to this clonotype: Given a much more abundant clone one base away, this may be a read error. CDR3 region: CARSRGGQGPYEQYF. The CDR3 DNA reads TGTGCCAGGAGCCGAGGGGGACAGGGGCCCTACGAGCAGTACTTC. The chain uses TRBV6-6 and TRBJ2-7, with 10 positions matching TRBD1. The trim removed 9 bases at V and 2 bases at J, leaving 10 bases unmatched. The CDR3 is made up of 15 amino acids. Germline CDR1 is MNHNY and CDR2 is SVGAGI (reference sequence).

As concerns this clonotype: The junction does not match germline at one end; this may be a read error. The rearrangement uses TRBV29-1 and TRBJ1-2; a weak D match, TRBD1 (6 bases). The CDR3 runs to 11 residues. Germline CDR1 SQVTM, CDR2 ANQGSEA. The CDR3, as DNA: TGCAACGTTGAGGGGGGCTATGGCTATACCTTC. This translates into CNVEGGYGYTF.

This clonotype was seen just once. Compared with germline, one end of the junction differs, possibly owing to a read error. This chain connects TRBV11-2 to TRBJ2-1; 7 bases fit TRBD2. CDR3 length equals 15 residues. Per the germline V gene, CDR1 is SGHAT and CDR2 is FQNNGV. The CDR3: CTSSSGLTVYNEQFF. The DNA of the CDR3 is TGTACCAGTAGCTCGGGACTAACGGTCTACAATGAGCAGTTCTTC.

The chain has TRBV6-6 and TRBJ2-5; D is tentatively TRBD1 or TRBD2 (6 bases each). Deletions cut 5 bases from V and 13 bases from J, with 23 bases between. Germline lookup yields CDR1 MNHNY and CDR2 SVGAGI (reference sequence). CDR3 length: 14 residues. The CDR3 reads CASSPRGLCGTLYF. The CDR3 DNA reads as TGTGCCAGCAGTCCTCGGGGGCTGTGTGGGACCTTGTACTTC.

Notes on this clonotype: This sequence may be a read error, since a much larger clone differs from it by one base. The chain links TRBV28 to TRBJ1-2, with D unresolved. The CDR3 runs 12 residues. With 8 bases removed from V and 6 bases from J, the gap between germline ends came to 13 bases. The germline V gene encodes CDR1 MDHEN and CDR2 SYDVKM. The CDR3 is CASGSPGNGYTF. The CDR3 DNA is TGTGCCAGCGGTTCCCCAGGAAATGGCTACACCTTC.

Concerning this clonotype: One end of the junction varies from germline; a read error may be responsible. The rearrangement uses TRBV10-3 and TRBJ2-3; D ambiguous. Looked up from germline, CDR1 is ENHRY and CDR2 is SYGVKD. The CDR3 loop spans 13 amino acids. Written as DNA, the CDR3 is TGTGCCATTAGTGTCACTGGCTTCGATACGCAGTATTTT. This gives the protein CAISVTGFDTQYF.

In regard to this clonotype: A much larger clonotype is one base distant, so this may be a read error. V and J are TRBV7-9 and TRBJ2-7; TRBD2 aligns across 9 bases. The CDR3 spans 18 residues. The V gene's germline CDR1 is SEHNR and CDR2 FQNEAQ (reference sequence). CDR3 region: CASSPGNGGSGRLDERYF. The CDR3 bases are TGTGCCAGCAGCCCGGGGAATGGAGGAAGCGGGAGGCTCGACGAGCGGTACTTC.

Comment on this clonotype: A read error may be the cause here, since a much bigger clone is one base away. V is TRBV20-1 and J is TRBJ1-1; 7 bases map to TRBD1. This CDR3 has 15 residues. The germline V gene encodes CDR1 DFQATT and CDR2 SNEGSKA (reference sequence). The CDR3: CNARSGTALNTEAFF. CDR3 nucleotide sequence: TGCAATGCTAGAAGCGGGACAGCGCTGAACACTGAAGCTTTCTTT.

Regarding this clonotype: An end of the junction does not agree with germline; a read error may underlie this. The chain employs TRBV6-2 or TRBV6-3 and TRBJ2-1, with D tentatively TRBD2 (6 bases). The CDR3 consists of 16 residues. The germline gives CDR1 MNHEY, CDR2 SVGEGT. The CDR3 reads CANRNEEGRSFNEQFF. Written as DNA, the CDR3 is TGTGCCAACAGAAACGAGGAGGGACGATCCTTCAATGAGCAGTTCTTC.

Comments on this clonotype: The junction departs from the called germline gene at one end, perhaps through a read error. V usage is TRBV12-3 or TRBV12-4 and J usage is TRBJ2-2; D might be TRBD1 (6 bases). This CDR3 spans 15 amino acids. CDR3 sequence (DNA): TGTGCCAGCATCACGACAGGTACCTACACCGGGGAGCTGCTTTTT. Translated, it gives CASITTGTYTGELLF.

About this clonotype itself: Sequence at one end of the junction differs from germline and may be a read error. This chain uses TRBV6-6 with TRBJ1-1, with D perhaps TRBD1 (5 bases). The CDR3 totals 14 residues. Germline V lookup: CDR1 MNHNY, CDR2 SVGAGI (reference sequence). For the CDR3, the DNA is TGTGCCTGCAGACCCTACTTGGGGGAGTCTGAAACTTTCTTT. Amino acids: CACRPYLGESETFF.

About this clonotype: Since no conserved phenylalanine or tryptophan closes the CDR3, a read error is the likely cause. The chain carries TRBV11-2 and TRBJ2-3; D is undetermined. V dropped 5 bases and J dropped 4 bases, with 16 bases sitting between them. The CDR3 is 15 amino acids. CDR1 and CDR2 from the germline V gene are SGHAT and FQNNGV. As DNA, the CDR3 is TGTGCCAGCAGCCCGGCCACAACCGCCGCAGATACGCAGTATTTA. Amino acid sequence: CASSPATTAADTQYL.

This clonotype turned up a few times. This may be a read error, as it is one base from a much larger clone. V gene TRBV20-1 combines with J gene TRBJ1-5; 7 bases align to TRBD1. There are 15 residues in the CDR3. Germline V lookup: CDR1 DFQATT, CDR2 SNEGSKA (reference sequence). In DNA form, the CDR3 reads TGCGGTGCAGGCACCGACAGGGAGAGCAATCAGCCCCAGCATTTT. Protein product: CGAGTDRESNQPQHF.

About this clonotype itself: This may come from a read error, since a much larger clone is one base off. The chain is built from TRBV6-2 or TRBV6-3 and TRBJ2-5; TRBD1 matches at 9 bases. After removal of 9 bases from V and 1 base from J, the junction contained 24 bases not matched to a gene. The CDR3 sequence is 20 residues long. Germline CDR1 is MNHEY and CDR2 is SVGEGT. As DNA, the CDR3 is TGTGCCAGATATCGTACCGGGACAGGGAAGGCCCAACCGACCCAAGAGACCCAGTACTTC. This translates into CARYRTGTGKAQPTQETQYF.

Of note for this clonotype: This may be a read error: a much more frequent sequence differs by one nucleotide. The chain recombines TRBV6-1 with TRBJ2-2; D call uncertain. The CDR3 is 12 amino acids. V gave up 1 base and J gave up 11 bases, with 8 bases separating them. Germline CDR1 MNHNS, CDR2 SASEGT. CDR3 in amino acids: CASSEVGPELFF. For the CDR3, the DNA is TGTGCCAGCAGTGAAGTTGGTCCTGAGCTGTTTTTT.